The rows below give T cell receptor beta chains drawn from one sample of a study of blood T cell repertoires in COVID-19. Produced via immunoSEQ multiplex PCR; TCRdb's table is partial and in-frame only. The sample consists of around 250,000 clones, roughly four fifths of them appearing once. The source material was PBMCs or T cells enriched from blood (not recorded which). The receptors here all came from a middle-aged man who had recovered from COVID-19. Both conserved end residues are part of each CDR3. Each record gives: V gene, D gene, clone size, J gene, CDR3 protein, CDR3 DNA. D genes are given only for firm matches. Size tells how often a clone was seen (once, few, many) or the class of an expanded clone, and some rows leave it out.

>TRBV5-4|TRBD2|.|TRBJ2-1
CASSLLAGVNNEQFF
TGTGCCAGCAGCTTGTTAGCGGGGGTGAACAATGAGCAGTTCTTC
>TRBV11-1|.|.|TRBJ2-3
CASSTTQGPDTQYF
TGTGCCAGCAGCACCACACAGGGCCCAGATACGCAGTATTTT
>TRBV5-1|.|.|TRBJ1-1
CASSLMQGRNTEAFF
TGCGCCAGCAGCTTGATGCAGGGAAGGAACACTGAAGCTTTCTTT
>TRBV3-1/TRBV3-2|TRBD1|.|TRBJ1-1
CASSPSDRWGTEAFF
TGTGCCAGCAGCCCCTCGGACAGGTGGGGAACTGAAGCTTTCTTT
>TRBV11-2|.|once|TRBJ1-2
CASSAIGDTSNYGYTF
TGTGCCAGCAGCGCGATCGGGGACACATCTAACTATGGCTACACCTTC
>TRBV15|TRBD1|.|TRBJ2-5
CATSSGQGVIGTETQYF
TGTGCCACCAGCAGTGGACAGGGCGTGATAGGTACAGAGACCCAGTACTTC
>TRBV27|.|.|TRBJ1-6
CASSSETGDSPLHF
TGTGCCAGCAGTTCCGAGACCGGGGATTCACCCCTCCACTTT
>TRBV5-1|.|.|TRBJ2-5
CASFFGSRGGETQYF
TGCGCCAGCTTCTTTGGGTCGCGGGGAGGAGAGACCCAGTACTTC
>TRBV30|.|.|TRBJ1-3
CAWSAGLLNTIYF
TGTGCCTGGAGCGCGGGACTTCTAAACACCATATATTTT
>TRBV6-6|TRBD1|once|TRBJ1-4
CASSPTGATNEKLFF
TGTGCCAGCAGTCCTACAGGGGCAACTAATGAAAAACTGTTTTTT
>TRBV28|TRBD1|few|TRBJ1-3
CASRYPPGQGLSGNTIYF
TGTGCCAGCAGGTACCCGCCGGGACAGGGCCTCTCTGGAAACACCATATATTTT
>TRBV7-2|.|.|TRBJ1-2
CASSSSVTYGYTF
TGTGCCAGCAGCTCCAGCGTAACCTATGGCTACACCTTC
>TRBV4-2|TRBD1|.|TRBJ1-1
CASSPVDRGVGNTEAFF
TGTGCCAGCAGCCCCGTGGACAGGGGAGTGGGGAACACTGAAGCTTTCTTT
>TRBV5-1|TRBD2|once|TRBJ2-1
CASTRGNRLAGNEQFF
TGCGCCAGCACCCGCGGCAACCGACTAGCGGGCAATGAGCAGTTCTTC
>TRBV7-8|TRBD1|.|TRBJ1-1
CASSHRDSYMNTEAFF
TGTGCCAGCAGCCACCGGGACAGCTACATGAACACTGAAGCTTTCTTT
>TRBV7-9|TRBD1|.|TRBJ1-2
CASSLGTGGHYGYTF
TGTGCCAGCAGCCTCGGGACAGGGGGCCACTATGGCTACACCTTC
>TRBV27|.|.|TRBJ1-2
CASSLSAGAADGYTF
TGTGCCAGCAGTTTATCGGCAGGGGCGGCAGATGGCTACACCTTC
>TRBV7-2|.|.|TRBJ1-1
CASSLSGQNTEAFF
TGTGCCAGCAGCTTATCCGGACAGAACACTGAAGCTTTCTTT
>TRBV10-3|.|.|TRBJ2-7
CATSSTAYEQYF
TGTGCCACCAGCTCCACGGCCTACGAGCAGTACTTC
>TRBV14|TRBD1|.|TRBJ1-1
CASSQMALGGQSAFF
TGTGCCAGCAGCCAAATGGCTTTGGGGGGACAGTCGGCTTTCTTT
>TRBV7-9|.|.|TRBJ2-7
CASSLAGHYEQYF
TGTGCCAGCAGCTTAGCGGGACACTACGAGCAGTACTTC
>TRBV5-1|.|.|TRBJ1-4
CASSLGGSNEKLFF
TGCGCCAGCAGCTTAGGAGGCTCCAATGAAAAACTGTTTTTT
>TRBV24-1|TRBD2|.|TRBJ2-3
CATSDSGGTDTQYF
TGTGCCACCAGTGATTCGGGGGGGACAGATACGCAGTATTTT
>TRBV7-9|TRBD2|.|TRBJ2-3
CASSLGREGRGADTQYF
TGTGCCAGCAGCTTAGGACGGGAGGGCCGTGGGGCAGATACGCAGTATTTT
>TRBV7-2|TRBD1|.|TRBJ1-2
CASSLDRGRTYGYTF
TGTGCCAGCAGCTTAGACAGGGGGCGCACCTATGGCTACACCTTC
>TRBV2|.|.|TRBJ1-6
CASSVRGWPPLHF
TGTGCCAGCAGTGTACGGGGTTGGCCACCCCTCCACTTT
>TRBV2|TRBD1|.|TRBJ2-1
CASSAETGGHEQFF
TGTGCCAGCAGTGCCGAGACAGGGGGTCATGAGCAGTTCTTC
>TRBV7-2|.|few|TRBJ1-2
CASSLSPGFYGYTF
TGTGCCAGCAGCTTGAGCCCAGGGTTCTATGGCTACACCTTC
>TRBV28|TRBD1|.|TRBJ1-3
CASSLSVKGARNTIYF
TGTGCCAGCAGTTTATCGGTGAAGGGGGCCCGAAACACCATATATTTT
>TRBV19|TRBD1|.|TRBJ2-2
CASSIAGTGADTGELFF
TGTGCCAGTAGTATAGCCGGGACAGGGGCCGACACCGGGGAGCTGTTTTTT
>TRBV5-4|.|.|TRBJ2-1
CASSLNDGLGLFF
TGTGCCAGCAGCTTAAACGATGGCCTGGGGCTGTTCTTC
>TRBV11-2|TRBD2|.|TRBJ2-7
CASTPSSGGFYEQYF
TGTGCCAGCACCCCCTCGAGCGGGGGGTTTTACGAGCAGTACTTC
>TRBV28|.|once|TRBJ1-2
CASTPQVDYGYTF
TGTGCCAGCACTCCGCAGGTGGACTATGGCTACACCTTC
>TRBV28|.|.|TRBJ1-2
CASSLTSGGYTF
TGTGCCAGCAGCCTTACGTCCGGGGGCTACACCTTC
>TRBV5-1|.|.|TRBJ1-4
CASSLGQSTNEKLFF
TGCGCCAGCAGCTTGGGGCAGTCAACTAATGAAAAACTGTTTTTT
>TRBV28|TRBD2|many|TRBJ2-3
CASSLPSGHTDTQYF
TGTGCCAGCAGTTTACCTAGCGGACACACAGATACGCAGTATTTT
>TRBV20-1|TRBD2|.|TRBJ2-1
CSAQPAGDQFF
TGCAGTGCTCAGCCAGCGGGAGATCAGTTCTTC
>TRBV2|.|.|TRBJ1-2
CASRVGGSGYTF
TGTGCCAGCAGGGTCGGGGGAAGTGGCTACACCTTC
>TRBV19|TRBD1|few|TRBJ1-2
CASSNRRTGEDYGYTF
TGTGCCAGTAGTAATCGCAGGACAGGGGAGGACTATGGCTACACCTTC
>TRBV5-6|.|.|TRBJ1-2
CASSLEPREDGYTF
TGTGCCAGCAGCTTGGAACCGAGGGAAGATGGCTACACCTTC
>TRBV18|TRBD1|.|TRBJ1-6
CASSPEWQGAKNSPLHF
TGTGCCAGCTCACCAGAATGGCAGGGGGCGAAAAATTCACCCCTCCACTTT
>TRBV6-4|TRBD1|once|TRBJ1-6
CASSDLDRSGSPLHF
TGTGCCAGCAGTGACTTGGACAGGTCGGGATCACCCCTCCACTTT
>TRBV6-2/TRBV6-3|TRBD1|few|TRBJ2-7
CASSLWTGLTYEQYF
TGTGCCAGCAGTTTGTGGACAGGACTGACCTACGAGCAGTACTTC
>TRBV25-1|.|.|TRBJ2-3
CASSDRRGFTDTQYF
TGTGCCAGCAGCGACAGGCGGGGGTTCACAGATACGCAGTATTTT
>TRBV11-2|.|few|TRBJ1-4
CASSLDLTGWLFF
TGTGCCAGCAGCTTAGATTTAACAGGGTGGCTGTTTTTT
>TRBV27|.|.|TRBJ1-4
CASSLDGQKLFF
TGTGCCAGCAGTTTAGATGGGCAAAAACTGTTTTTT
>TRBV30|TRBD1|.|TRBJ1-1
CAQYRQGGTEAFF
TGTGCCCAATACAGACAGGGGGGAACTGAAGCTTTCTTT
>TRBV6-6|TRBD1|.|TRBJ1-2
CASSYYRGNGYTF
TGTGCCAGCAGTTACTACAGGGGGAATGGCTACACCTTC
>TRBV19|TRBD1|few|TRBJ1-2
CASSTTGTGLSGYTF
TGTGCCAGTAGTACTACCGGGACAGGGCTGAGTGGCTACACCTTC